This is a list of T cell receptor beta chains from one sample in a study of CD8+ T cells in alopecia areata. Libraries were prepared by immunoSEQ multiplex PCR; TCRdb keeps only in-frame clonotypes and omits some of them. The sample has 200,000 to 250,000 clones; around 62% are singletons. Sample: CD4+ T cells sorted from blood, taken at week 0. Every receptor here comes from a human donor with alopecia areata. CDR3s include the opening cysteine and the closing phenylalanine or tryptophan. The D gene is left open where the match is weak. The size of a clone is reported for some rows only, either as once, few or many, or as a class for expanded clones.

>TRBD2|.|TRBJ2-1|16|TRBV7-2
CASSSRLAGGRNEQFF
TGTGCCAGCAGCTCCCGACTAGCGGGAGGTAGAAATGAGCAGTTCTTC
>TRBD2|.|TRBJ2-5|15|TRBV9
CASSVASGRGETQYF
TGTGCCAGCAGCGTAGCTTCGGGGAGGGGAGAGACCCAGTACTTC
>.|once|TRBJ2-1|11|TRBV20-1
CSATSRGVEFF
TGCAGTGCTACCTCCAGGGGAGTCGAGTTCTTC
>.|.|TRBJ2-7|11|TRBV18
CASSSIYEQYF
TGTGCCAGCTCATCCATCTACGAGCAGTACTTC
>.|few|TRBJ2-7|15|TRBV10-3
CAISDSFQGFYEQYF
TGTGCCATCAGTGATTCATTCCAGGGTTTTTACGAGCAGTACTTC
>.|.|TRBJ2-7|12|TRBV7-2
CASSKQSYEQYF
TGTGCCAGCAGCAAACAGTCCTACGAGCAGTACTTC
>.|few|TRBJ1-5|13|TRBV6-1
CASSPQVNQPQHF
TGTGCCAGCAGTCCACAGGTAAATCAGCCCCAGCATTTT
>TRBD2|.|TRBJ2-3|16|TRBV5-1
CASSPTGTSGPDTQYF
TGCGCCAGCAGCCCTACCGGGACTAGCGGACCAGATACGCAGTATTTT
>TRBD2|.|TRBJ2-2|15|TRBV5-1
CASDRGDASTGELFF
TGCGCCAGCGACCGGGGGGATGCGAGCACCGGGGAGCTGTTTTTT
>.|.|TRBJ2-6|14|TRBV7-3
CASSSPIGANVLTF
TGTGCCAGCAGCTCCCCAATTGGGGCCAACGTCCTGACTTTC
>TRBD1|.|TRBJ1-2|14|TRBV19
CASRTGTSNYGYTF
TGTGCCAGCAGGACAGGAACTTCGAACTATGGCTACACCTTC
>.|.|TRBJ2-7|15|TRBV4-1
CASSRGPGGSYEQYF
TGCGCCAGCAGCCGCGGACCAGGTGGATCCTACGAGCAGTACTTC
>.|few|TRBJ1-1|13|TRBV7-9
CASSLQMNTEAFF
TGTGCCAGCAGCTTACAGATGAACACTGAAGCTTTCTTT
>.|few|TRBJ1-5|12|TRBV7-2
CASTLPPQPQHF
TGTGCCAGCACCCTCCCCCCCCAGCCCCAGCATTTT
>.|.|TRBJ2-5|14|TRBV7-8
CASSLDVGIETQYF
TGTGCCAGCAGCTTAGATGTCGGGATAGAGACCCAGTACTTC
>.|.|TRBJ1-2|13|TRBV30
CAWSVLGDYGYTF
TGTGCCTGGAGTGTATTAGGAGACTATGGCTACACCTTC
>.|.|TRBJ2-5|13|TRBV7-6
CASSAGWGETQYF
TGTGCCAGCAGCGCAGGCTGGGGAGAGACCCAGTACTTC
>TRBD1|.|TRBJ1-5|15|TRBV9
CASSVGGQGGQPQHF
TGTGCCAGCAGCGTAGGTGGGCAGGGGGGCCAGCCCCAGCATTTT
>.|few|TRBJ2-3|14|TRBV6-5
CASSRGISTDTQYF
TGTGCCAGCAGTCGGGGGATAAGCACAGATACGCAGTATTTT
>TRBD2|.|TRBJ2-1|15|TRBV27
CASSLTSGGYNEQFF
TGTGCCAGCAGTTTGACTAGCGGGGGTTACAATGAGCAGTTCTTC
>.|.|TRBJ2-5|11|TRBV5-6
CASSLAGTQYF
TGTGCCAGCAGCCTTGCCGGGACCCAGTACTTC
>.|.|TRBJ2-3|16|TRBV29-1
CSVVIFRTVLTDTQYF
TGCAGCGTTGTAATATTTCGGACAGTCCTCACAGATACGCAGTATTTT
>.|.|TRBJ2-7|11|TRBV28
CASSFGYEQYF
TGTGCCAGCAGTTTCGGTTACGAGCAGTACTTC
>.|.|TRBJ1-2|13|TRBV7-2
CASSLGYRDGYTF
TGTGCCAGCAGCTTAGGGTACAGAGATGGCTACACCTTC
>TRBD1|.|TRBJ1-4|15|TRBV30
CAWKIQGAVGEKLFF
TGTGCCTGGAAAATTCAGGGGGCGGTCGGGGAAAAACTGTTTTTT
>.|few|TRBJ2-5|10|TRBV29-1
CSVAIETQYF
TGCAGCGTTGCAATCGAGACCCAGTACTTC
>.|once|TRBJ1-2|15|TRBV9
CASSDPGRGRGGYTF
TGTGCCAGCAGCGACCCAGGAAGGGGGAGGGGTGGCTACACCTTC
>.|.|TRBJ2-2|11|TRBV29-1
CSVADAGELFF
TGCAGCGTCGCGGATGCCGGGGAGCTGTTTTTT
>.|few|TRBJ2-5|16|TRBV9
CASSVTPRTDQETQYF
TGTGCCAGCAGCGTAACCCCTAGGACAGACCAAGAGACCCAGTACTTC
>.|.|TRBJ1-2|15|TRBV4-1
CASSQIGRPNYGYTF
TGCGCCAGCAGCCAAATCGGAAGGCCTAACTATGGCTACACCTTC
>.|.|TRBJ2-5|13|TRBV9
CASSVALGETQYF
TGTGCCAGCAGCGTAGCTCTAGGGGAGACCCAGTACTTC
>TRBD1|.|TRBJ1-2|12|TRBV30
CAWSLTGSGYTF
TGTGCCTGGAGTCTGACAGGGTCCGGCTACACCTTC
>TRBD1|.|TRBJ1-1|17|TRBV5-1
CASSQTRDRATNTEAFF
TGCGCCAGCAGCCAGACCCGGGACAGGGCAACGAACACTGAAGCTTTCTTT
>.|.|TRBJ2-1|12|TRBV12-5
CASGAWYNEQFF
TGTGCTAGTGGAGCGTGGTACAATGAGCAGTTCTTC
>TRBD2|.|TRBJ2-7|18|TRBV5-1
CASSFRGLAGPLSYEQYF
TGCGCCAGCAGCTTCCGTGGACTAGCGGGACCTCTCTCCTACGAGCAGTACTTC
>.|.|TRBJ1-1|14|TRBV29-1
CSGSQILGSGEAFF
TGCAGCGGATCACAAATATTGGGTAGCGGTGAAGCTTTCTTT
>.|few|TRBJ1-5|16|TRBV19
CASSFQDSPSNQPQHF
TGTGCCAGTAGTTTTCAGGATAGCCCTAGCAATCAGCCCCAGCATTTT
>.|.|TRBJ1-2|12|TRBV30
CAWSAGTYGYTF
TGTGCCTGGAGTGCAGGAACCTATGGCTACACCTTC
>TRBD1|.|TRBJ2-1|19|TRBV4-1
CASSLLGTGGLLSYNEQFF
TGCGCCAGCAGCCTCCTCGGGACAGGGGGCCTTCTATCCTACAATGAGCAGTTCTTC
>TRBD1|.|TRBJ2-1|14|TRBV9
CASSAQGLGGEQFF
TGTGCCAGCAGCGCACAGGGGTTAGGAGGTGAGCAGTTCTTC
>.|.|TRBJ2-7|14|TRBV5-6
CASSLQGNNYEQYF
TGTGCCAGCAGCTTACAGGGAAATAACTACGAGCAGTACTTC
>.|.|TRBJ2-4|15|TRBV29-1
CSVSVGGYSKNIQYF
TGCAGCGTTTCGGTCGGGGGCTATTCTAAAAACATTCAGTACTTC
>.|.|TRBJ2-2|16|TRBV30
CAWSVLSRAGNGELFF
TGTGCCTGGAGTGTACTTTCTCGGGCAGGCAACGGGGAGCTGTTTTTT
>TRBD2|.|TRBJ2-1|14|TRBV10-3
CAIKAGGPYNEQFF
TGTGCCATCAAAGCGGGAGGGCCATACAATGAGCAGTTCTTC
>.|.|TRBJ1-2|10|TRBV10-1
CASSNYGYTF
TGCGCCAGCAGTAACTATGGCTACACCTTC
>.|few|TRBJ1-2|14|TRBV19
CASSIGESWYGYTF
TGTGCCAGTAGTATTGGTGAATCGTGGTATGGCTACACCTTC
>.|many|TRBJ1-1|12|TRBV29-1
CSVDKENTEAFF
TGCAGCGTGGACAAGGAGAACACTGAAGCTTTCTTT
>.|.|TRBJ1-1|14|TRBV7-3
CASSLNAGNTEAFF
TGTGCCAGCAGCTTAAACGCAGGGAACACTGAAGCTTTCTTT
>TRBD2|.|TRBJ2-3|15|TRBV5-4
CASSLRLAGTDTQYF
TGTGCCAGCAGCTTAAGACTAGCGGGGACAGATACGCAGTATTTT